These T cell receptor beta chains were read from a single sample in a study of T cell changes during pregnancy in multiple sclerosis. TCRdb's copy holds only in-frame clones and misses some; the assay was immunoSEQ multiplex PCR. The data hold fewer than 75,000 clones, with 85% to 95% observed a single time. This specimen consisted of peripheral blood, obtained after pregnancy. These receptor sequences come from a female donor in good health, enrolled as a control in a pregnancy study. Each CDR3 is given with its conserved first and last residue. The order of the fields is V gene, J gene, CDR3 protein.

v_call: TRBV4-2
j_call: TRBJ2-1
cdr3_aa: CASSPLTGTAENEQFF

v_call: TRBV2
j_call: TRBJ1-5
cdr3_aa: CAIADFGTHNQPQHF

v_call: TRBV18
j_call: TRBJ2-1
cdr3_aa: CASSPFFYNEQFF

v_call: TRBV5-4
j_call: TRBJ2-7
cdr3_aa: CASSRTSGRFYEQYF

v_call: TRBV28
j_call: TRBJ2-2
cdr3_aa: CASSSNTGELFF

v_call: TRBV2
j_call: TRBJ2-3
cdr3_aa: CASSASGGTDTQYF

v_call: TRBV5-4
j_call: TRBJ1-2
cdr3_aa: CASSADRAEGYTF

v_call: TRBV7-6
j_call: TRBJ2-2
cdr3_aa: CASSSTSGATGELFF

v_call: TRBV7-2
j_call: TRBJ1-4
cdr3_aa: CASSLEGGIWYEKLFF

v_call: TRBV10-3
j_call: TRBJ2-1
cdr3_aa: CAISERSGGNEQFF

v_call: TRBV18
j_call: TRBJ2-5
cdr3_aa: CASSPGSGTYQETQYF

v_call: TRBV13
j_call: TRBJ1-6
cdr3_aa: CASRLGHRASYNSPLHF

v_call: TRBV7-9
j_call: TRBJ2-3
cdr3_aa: CASSRTGASTDTQYF

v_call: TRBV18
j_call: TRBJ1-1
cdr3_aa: CASSPQREAFF

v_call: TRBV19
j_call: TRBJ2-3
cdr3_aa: CASSRQRGYTDTQYF

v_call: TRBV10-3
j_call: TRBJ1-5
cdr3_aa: CAISGTREFSNQPQHF

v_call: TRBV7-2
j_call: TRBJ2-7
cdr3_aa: CASSLDTSRWEQYF

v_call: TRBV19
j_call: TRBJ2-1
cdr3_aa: CASSIVKGLADNEQFF

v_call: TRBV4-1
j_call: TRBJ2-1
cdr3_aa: CASSQGSAYYNEQFF

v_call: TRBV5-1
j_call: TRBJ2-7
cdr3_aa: CASSLGTGGFYEQYF

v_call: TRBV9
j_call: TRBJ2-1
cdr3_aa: CASSRGGDNEQFF

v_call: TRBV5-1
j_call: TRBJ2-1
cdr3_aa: CASSLGSSSYNEQFF

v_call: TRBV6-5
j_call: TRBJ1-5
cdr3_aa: CASSYFFNQPQHF

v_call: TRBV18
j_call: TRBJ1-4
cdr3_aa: CASSPEGGRSNEKLFF

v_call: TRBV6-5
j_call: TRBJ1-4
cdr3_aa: CASSSDSYNEKLFF

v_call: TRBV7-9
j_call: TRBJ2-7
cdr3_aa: CASSKASGSSYEQYF

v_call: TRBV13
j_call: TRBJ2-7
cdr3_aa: CASSSDSAGFYEQYF

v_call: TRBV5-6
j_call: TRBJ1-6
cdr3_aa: CASSLYYNSPLHF

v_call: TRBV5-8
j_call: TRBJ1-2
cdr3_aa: CASSLGQTLYGYTF

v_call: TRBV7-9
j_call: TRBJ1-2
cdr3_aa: CASSSSRFGQGAQGYTF

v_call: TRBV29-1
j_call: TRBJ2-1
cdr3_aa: CSVEDGGVNEQFF

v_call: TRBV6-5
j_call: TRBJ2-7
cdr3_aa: CASSYGRAYEQYF

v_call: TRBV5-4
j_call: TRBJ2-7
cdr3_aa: CASSVDRVGQYF

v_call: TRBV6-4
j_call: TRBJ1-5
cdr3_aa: CASSEEGNQPQHF

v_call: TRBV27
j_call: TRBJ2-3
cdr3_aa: CALGKDGTDTQYF

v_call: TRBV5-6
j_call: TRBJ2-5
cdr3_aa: CASSWPNRGFLQETQYF

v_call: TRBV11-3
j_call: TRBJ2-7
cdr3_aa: CASSLGRLSGEQYF

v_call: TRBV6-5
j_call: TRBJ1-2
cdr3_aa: CASSWIGTGGSGYTF

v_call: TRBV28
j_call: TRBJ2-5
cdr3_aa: CASSPRQAQETQYF

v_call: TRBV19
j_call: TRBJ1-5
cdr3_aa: CASSIEGGGGNQPQHF

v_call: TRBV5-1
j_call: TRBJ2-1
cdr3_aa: CASSTTSGSSNEQFF

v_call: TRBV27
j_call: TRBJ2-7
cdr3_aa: CASSFLGQGEQYF

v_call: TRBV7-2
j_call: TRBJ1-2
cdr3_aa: CASSSTGPGSGTF

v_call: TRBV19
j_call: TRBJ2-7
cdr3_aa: CASSPATSYEQYF

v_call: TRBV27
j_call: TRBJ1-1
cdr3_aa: CASRTLNTEAFF

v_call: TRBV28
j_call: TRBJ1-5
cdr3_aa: CASSTGTGYGSNQPQHF

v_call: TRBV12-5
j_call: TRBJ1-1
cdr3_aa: CASGLGVPMNTEAFF

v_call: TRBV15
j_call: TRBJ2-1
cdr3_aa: CATSRGQASYNEQFF

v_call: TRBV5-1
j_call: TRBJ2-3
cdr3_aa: CASSSGQITDTQYF

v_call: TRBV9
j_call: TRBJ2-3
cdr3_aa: CASSARTGSTDTQYF

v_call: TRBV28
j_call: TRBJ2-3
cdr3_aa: CASSSLIRGSVADTQYF

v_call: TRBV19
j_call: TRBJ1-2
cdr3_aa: CASSRGTGYGYTF

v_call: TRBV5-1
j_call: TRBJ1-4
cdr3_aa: CASGSAGEHNEKLFF

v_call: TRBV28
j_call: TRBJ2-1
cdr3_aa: CASSSSLGLAAEQFF

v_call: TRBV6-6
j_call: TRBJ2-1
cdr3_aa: CASSLSQLANNEQFF

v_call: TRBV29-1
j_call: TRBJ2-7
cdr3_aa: CSVEPSESPYEQYF

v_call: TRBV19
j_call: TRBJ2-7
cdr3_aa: CASSMGTGQSSYEQYF

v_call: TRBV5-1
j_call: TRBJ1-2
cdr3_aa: CASSLNRGGQGSFYYGYTF

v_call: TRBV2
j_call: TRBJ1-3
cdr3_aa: CASSGDSSGNTIYF

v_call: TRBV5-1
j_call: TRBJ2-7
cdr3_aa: CASSTGDSFPEQYF